The sequence of this T cell receptor (beta chain) was determined in a study of blood T cell repertoires in COVID-19. Turning to the study itself: Material from acute and convalescent COVID-19 was sourced from the United States, Italy and Spain. T cells, B-cell-depleted T cells, or PBMCs supplied cDNA or gDNA.

Germline V gene sequence: CDR1 LNHDA, CDR2 SQIVND (reference sequence). V lost 2 bases and J lost 9, with 14 bases in between. The length of the CDR3 is 14 residues. Per the study methods: Estimates of nucleated cell counts were drawn from the amplification of reference gene primers. Method: immunoSEQ multiplex PCR; TCRdb's copy keeps in-frame clones and lacks some. The V and J calls and clone size are taken from that table; D and trimming were inferred from the DNA. The sample lists about 160,000 clones; 85% were seen once. The source of this sequence is a human donor with acute or convalescent COVID-19. The donor label of this sample is uncertain. The sequencing input was peripheral blood. J is TRBJ2-1 and V is TRBV19; D perhaps matches TRBD1 (5 bases). The DNA for the CDR3 is TGTGCCAGTAGTATAAACAGGTATAGAAGTGAGCAGTTCTTC. Its protein is CASSINRYRSEQFF.